This entry lists 11 T cell receptor beta chains sequenced from one sample in a study of blood T cell repertoires in COVID-19. TCRdb's table, derived via immunoSEQ multiplex PCR, lists solely in-frame clones and lacks some. The sample gives 13,000 or so clones, around 80% of which show up once; around 37% is in the top ten. Sequencing was done on a sample of peripheral blood. The receptor source for this set is a human donor in a cohort sampled during active COVID-19.

This chain joins TRBV27 and TRBJ2-6; 8 positions agree with TRBD1. V lost 3 bases, J lost 0 bases, and 7 bases stayed unmatched. CDR3 length: 18 amino acids. Germline V lookup: CDR1 MNHEY, CDR2 SMNVEV (reference sequence). In nucleotides, the CDR3 is TGTGCCAGCAGTTTCGGGCAGGGGGCGTACTCTGGGGCCAACGTCCTGACTTTC. Translating it yields CASSFGQGAYSGANVLTF.

This chain connects TRBV10-2 to TRBJ2-1; D ambiguous. V was cut by 6 bases and J by 5 bases, with 5 bases left in between. Germline V lookup: CDR1 WSHSY, CDR2 SAAADI. CDR3 length equals 11 residues. In DNA form, the CDR3 reads TGCGCCAGCAGCAGGAACAATGAGCAGTTCTTC. Its translation: CASSRNNEQFF.

The chain's CDR3 is CASSLEGGRNEQYF. The CDR3 region has the DNA TGTGCCAGCAGCTTAGAAGGGGGCAGGAACGAGCAGTACTTC. The V call is TRBV11-2, the J call TRBJ2-7; 7 bases fit TRBD1. CDR3 length equals 14 residues. Trimming at V came to 0 bases and at J to 5 bases, leaving 4 bases not matched to a gene. Germline V lookup: CDR1 SGHAT, CDR2 FQNNGV.

The chain links TRBV28 to TRBJ1-5; TRBD1 agrees at 7 bases. The germline CDR1 and CDR2 sequences are MDHEN and SYDVKM. The CDR3 is made up of 13 amino acids. V shed 5 bases and J 4 bases; nucleotides not matched to a gene: 2. CDR3 sequence (DNA): TGTGCCAGCAGTAGGGACAGTAATCAGCCCCAGCATTTT. Amino acids: CASSRDSNQPQHF. Full variable domain (missing parts from reference TRBV28 and TRBJ1-5): DVKVTQSSRYLVKRTGEKVFLECVQDMDHENMFWYRQDPGLGLRLIYFSYDVKMKEKGDIPEGYSVSREKKERFSLILESASTNQTSMYLCASSRDSNQPQHFGDGTRLSIL.

The J gene is TRBJ1-2, the V gene TRBV4-1; 10 bases agree with TRBD1. V was clipped by 0 bases and J by 3 bases; unmatched bases: 4. CDR3 size: 16 residues. Germline CDR1 reads MGHRA; CDR2 reads YSYEKL. The CDR3 nucleotides read TGCGCCAGCAGCCAAGAAGGGACAGGGGTTTACTATGGCTACACCTTC. This encodes CASSQEGTGVYYGYTF.

The V call is TRBV5-4, the J call TRBJ2-5; 9 bases are shared with TRBD2. CDR1 and CDR2 from the germline V gene are SGHNT and YYREEE (reference sequence). Trimming cost V 4 bases and J 5 bases; bases outside gene matches: 9. The CDR3 runs to 15 residues. The CDR3 sequence: CASSPGGGARETQYF. The CDR3 DNA reads TGTGCCAGCAGCCCGGGCGGGGGGGCCCGGGAGACCCAGTACTTC.

The J gene is TRBJ2-4, the V gene TRBV2; TRBD2 is a possible D gene (6 bases). V lost 4 bases and J lost 5, with 12 bases in between. CDR1 and CDR2 (germline): SNHLY, FYNNEI. CDR3 length: 14 amino acids. This CDR3 reads CASSVGGIENIQYF. The CDR3, as DNA: TGTGCCAGCAGTGTGGGCGGGATCGAAAACATTCAGTACTTC.

CDR3 bases: TGTGCCAGCACCTTATTGGCCAATGAGCAGTTCTTC. This translates into CASTLLANEQFF. The J gene is TRBJ2-1, the V gene TRBV21-1; the table names TRBD1, a call not compared with the DNA. TRBV21-1 is flagged as a pseudogene. The CDR3 is 12 amino acids.

This chain connects TRBV5-1 to TRBJ2-6, with 7 bases that match TRBD1. This CDR3 is built from 19 residues. Trimming took 3 bases from V and 0 from J; bases not matched to a gene: 12. CDR1 and CDR2 from the germline V gene are SGHRS and YFSETQ. The CDR3 protein is CASSSGYSRGYSGANVLTF. In nucleotides, the CDR3 is TGCGCCAGCAGCTCGGGGTATTCCAGGGGGTACTCTGGGGCCAACGTCCTGACTTTC.

This chain uses TRBV7-9 with TRBJ2-2; TRBD1 aligns across 7 bases. The CDR3 runs 14 residues. V was pared by 6 bases and J by 6 bases, with 7 bases of the junction left unmatched. Germline assignment: CDR1 SEHNR and CDR2 FQNEAQ (reference sequence). The CDR3 sequence: CASRLTGKSGELFF. CDR3 DNA: TGTGCCAGCAGGTTGACAGGGAAATCCGGGGAGCTGTTTTTT. The variable domain in full, with the rest retrieved from reference TRBV7-9 and TRBJ2-2, is DTGVSQNPRHKITKRGQNVTFRCDPISEHNRLYWYRQTLGQGPEFLTYFQNEAQLEKSRLLSDRFSAERPKGSFSTLEIQRTEQGDSAMYLCASRLTGKSGELFFGEGSRLTVL.

In this sample, this clone is medium-sized (0.01 to 0.1%). Additional DNA sequences in this sample encode the identical CDR3. The genes are TRBV7-2 and TRBJ1-5; D is possibly TRBD1 (5 bases). V lost 2 bases and J lost 8, with 10 bases in between. CDR1 SGHTA and CDR2 FQGNSA come from the germline V gene. The CDR3 is made up of 13 amino acids. The CDR3 reads CASSLSLGEPQHF. Written as DNA, the CDR3 is TGTGCCAGCAGCTTAAGTCTAGGGGAGCCCCAGCATTTT. Looking up the rest from reference TRBV7-2 and TRBJ1-5 gives the full variable domain: GAGVSQSPSNKVTEKGKDVELRCDPISGHTALYWYRQSLGQGLEFLIYFQGNSAPDKSGLPSDRFSAERTGGSVSTLTIQRTQQEDSAVYLCASSLSLGEPQHFGDGTRLSIL.